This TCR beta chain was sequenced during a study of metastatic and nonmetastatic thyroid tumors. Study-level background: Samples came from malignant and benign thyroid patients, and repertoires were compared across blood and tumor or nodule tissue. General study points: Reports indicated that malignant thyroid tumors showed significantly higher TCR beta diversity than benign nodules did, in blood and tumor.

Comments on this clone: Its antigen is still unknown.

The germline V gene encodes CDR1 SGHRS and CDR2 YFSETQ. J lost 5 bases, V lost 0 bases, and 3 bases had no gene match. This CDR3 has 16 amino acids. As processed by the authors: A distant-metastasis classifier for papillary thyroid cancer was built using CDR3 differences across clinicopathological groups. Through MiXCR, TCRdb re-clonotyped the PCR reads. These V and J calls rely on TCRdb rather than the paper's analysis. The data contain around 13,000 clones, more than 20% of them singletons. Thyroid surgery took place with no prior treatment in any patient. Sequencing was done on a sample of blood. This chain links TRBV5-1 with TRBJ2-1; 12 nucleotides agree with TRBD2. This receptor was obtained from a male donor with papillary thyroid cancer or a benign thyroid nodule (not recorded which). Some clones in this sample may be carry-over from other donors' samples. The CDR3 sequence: CASSLEGLAGNNEQFF. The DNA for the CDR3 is TGCGCCAGCAGCTTGGAGGGACTAGCGGGTAACAATGAGCAGTTCTTC. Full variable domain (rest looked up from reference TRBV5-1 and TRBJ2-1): KAGVTQTPRYLIKTRGQQVTLSCSPISGHRSVSWYQQTPGQGLQFLFEYFSETQRNKGNFPGRFSGRQFSNSRSEMNVSTLELGDSALYLCASSLEGLAGNNEQFFGPGTRLTVL.